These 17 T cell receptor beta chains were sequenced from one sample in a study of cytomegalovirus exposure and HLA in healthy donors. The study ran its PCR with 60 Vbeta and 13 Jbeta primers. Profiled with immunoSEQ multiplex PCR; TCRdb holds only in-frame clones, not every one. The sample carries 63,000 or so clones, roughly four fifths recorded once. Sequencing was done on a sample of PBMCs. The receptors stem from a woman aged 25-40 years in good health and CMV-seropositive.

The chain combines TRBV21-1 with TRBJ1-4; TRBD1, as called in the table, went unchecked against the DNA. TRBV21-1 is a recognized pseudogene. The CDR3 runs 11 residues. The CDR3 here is CASTSGQGLFF. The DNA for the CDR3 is TGTGCCAGCACCTCGGGACAGGGTCTGTTTTTT.

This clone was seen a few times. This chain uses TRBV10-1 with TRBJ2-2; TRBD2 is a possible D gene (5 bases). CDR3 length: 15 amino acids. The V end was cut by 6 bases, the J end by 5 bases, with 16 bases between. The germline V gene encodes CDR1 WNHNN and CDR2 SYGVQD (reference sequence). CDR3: CASRLAPVKTGELFF. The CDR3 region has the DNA TGCGCCAGCAGGTTAGCGCCCGTGAAGACCGGGGAGCTGTTTTTT.

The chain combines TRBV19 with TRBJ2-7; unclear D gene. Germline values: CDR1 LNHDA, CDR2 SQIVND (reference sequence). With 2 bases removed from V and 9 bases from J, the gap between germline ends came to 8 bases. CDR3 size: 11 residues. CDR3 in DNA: TGTGCCAGTAGTATAAGAGGAATGCAGTACTTC. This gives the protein CASSIRGMQYF.

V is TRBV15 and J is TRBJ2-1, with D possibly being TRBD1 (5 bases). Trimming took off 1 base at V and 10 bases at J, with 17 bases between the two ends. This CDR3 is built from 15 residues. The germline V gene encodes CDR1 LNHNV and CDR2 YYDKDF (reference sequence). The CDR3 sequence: CATSRGGADLQEQFF. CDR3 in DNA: TGTGCCACCAGCAGAGGGGGCGCGGACCTTCAAGAGCAGTTCTTC.

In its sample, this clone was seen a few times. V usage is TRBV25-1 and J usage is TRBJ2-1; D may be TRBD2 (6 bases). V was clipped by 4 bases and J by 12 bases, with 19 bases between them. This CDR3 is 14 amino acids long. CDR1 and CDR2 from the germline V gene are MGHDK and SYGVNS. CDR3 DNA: TGTGCCAGCAGTGCCCTGGACGGGGGAATGGGGCAGTTCTTC. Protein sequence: CASSALDGGMGQFF.

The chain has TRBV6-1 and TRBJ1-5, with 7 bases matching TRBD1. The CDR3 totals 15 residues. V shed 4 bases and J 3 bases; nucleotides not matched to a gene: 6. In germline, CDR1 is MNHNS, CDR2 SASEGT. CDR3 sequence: CASSAWGTDNQPQHF. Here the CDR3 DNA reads TGTGCCAGCAGTGCCTGGGGGACAGACAATCAGCCCCAGCATTTT.

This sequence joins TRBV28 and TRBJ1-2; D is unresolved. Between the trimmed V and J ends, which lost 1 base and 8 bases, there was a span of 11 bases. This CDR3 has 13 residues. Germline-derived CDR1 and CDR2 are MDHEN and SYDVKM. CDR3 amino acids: CASSLFQDEGYTF. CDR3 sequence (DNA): TGTGCCAGCAGTTTATTCCAGGATGAGGGCTACACCTTC.

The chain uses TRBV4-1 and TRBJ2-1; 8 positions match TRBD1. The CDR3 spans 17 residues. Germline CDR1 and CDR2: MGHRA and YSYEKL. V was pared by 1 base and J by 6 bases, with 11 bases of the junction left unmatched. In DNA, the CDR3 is TGCGCCAGCAGCCAAGGGATGGGGCAGGGGGCTATCAATGAGCAGTTCTTC. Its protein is CASSQGMGQGAINEQFF.

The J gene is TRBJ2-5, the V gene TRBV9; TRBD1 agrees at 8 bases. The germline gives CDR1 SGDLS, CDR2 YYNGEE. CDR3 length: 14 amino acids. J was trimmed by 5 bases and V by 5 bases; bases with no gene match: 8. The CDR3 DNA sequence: TGTGCCAGCAGTGAGGGACAGGCGTCCGAGACCCAGTACTTC. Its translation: CASSEGQASETQYF. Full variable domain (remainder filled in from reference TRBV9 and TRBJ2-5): DSGVTQTPKHLITATGQRVTLRCSPRSGDLSVYWYQQSLDQGLQFLIQYYNGEERAKGNILERFSAQQFPDLHSELNLSSLELGDSALYFCASSEGQASETQYFGPGTRLLVL.

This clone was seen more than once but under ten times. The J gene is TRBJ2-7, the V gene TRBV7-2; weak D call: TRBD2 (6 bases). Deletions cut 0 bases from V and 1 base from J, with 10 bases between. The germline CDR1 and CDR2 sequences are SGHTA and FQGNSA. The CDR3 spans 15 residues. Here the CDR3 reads CASSLAGGGSYEQYF. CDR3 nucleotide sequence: TGTGCCAGCAGCTTAGCGGGAGGAGGGTCCTACGAGCAGTACTTC. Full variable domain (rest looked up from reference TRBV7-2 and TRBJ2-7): GAGVSQSPSNKVTEKGKDVELRCDPISGHTALYWYRQSLGQGLEFLIYFQGNSAPDKSGLPSDRFSAERTGGSVSTLTIQRTQQEDSAVYLCASSLAGGGSYEQYFGPGTRLTVT.

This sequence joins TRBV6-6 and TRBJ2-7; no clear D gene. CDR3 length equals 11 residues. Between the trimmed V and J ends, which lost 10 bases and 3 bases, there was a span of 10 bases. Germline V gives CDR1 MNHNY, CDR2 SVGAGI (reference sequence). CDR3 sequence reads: CAIGEDYEQYF. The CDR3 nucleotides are TGTGCCATAGGTGAGGACTACGAGCAGTACTTC.

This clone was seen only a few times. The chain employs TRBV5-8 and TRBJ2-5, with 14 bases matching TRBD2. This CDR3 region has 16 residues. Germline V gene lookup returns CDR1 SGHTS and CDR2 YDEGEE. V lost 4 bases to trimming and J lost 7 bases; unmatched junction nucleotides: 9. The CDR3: CASSLSGLAGERTQYF. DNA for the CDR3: TGTGCCAGCAGCCTGTCGGGACTAGCGGGAGAGCGGACCCAGTACTTC.

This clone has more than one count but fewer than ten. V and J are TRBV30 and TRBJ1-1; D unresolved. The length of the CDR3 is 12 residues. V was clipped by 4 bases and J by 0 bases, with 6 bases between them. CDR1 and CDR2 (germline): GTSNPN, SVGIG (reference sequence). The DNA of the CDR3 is TGTGCCTGGACGGGGATGAACACTGAAGCTTTCTTT. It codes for CAWTGMNTEAFF.

The CDR3 is CASSQMGFSGTGGSQPQHF. Written as DNA, the CDR3 is TGTGCCAGCAGCCAAATGGGTTTCTCCGGGACAGGGGGTAGTCAGCCCCAGCATTTT. The rearrangement links TRBV4-2 to TRBJ1-5; 11 bases fit TRBD1. The CDR3 contains 19 residues. The ends lost 2 bases at V and 6 bases at J; junction bases unmatched: 15. CDR1 LGHNA and CDR2 YNFKEQ come from the germline V gene.

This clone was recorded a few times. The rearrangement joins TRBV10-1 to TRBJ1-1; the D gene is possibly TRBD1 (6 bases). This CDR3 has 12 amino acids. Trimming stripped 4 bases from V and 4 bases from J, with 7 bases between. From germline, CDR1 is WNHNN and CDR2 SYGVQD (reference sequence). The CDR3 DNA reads TGCGCCAGCAGTGCAGGGGCCACTGAAGCTTTCTTT. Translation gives CASSAGATEAFF.

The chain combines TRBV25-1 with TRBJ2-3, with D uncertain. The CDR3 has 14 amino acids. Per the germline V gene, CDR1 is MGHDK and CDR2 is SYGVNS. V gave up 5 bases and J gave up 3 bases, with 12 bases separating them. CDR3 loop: CASSLSGGTDTQYF. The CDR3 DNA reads TGTGCCAGCAGTTTATCGGGTGGAACAGATACGCAGTATTTT.

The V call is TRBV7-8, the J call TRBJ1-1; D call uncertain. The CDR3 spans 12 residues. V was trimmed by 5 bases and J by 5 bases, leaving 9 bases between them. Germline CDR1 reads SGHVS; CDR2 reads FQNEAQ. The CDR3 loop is CASSQTRTEAFF. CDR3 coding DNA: TGTGCCAGCAGCCAAACGAGGACTGAAGCTTTCTTT.